This T cell receptor beta chain was documented in a study of cytomegalovirus exposure and HLA in healthy donors. Overall study findings and caveats: Earlier analysis yielded a pattern in which most TCR beta V segments were productive about 90% or about 30% of the time. The classifier, whose performance was assessed in both the original and validation cohorts, reportedly diagnosed cytomegalovirus status with high specificity and sensitivity. For presence/absence analyses, sequencing depth was assumed to be roughly uniform across donors.

V lost 6 bases and J lost 3, with 18 bases in between. Germline values: CDR1 MDHEN, CDR2 SYDVKM. The CDR3 consists of 15 residues. It was with 60 Vbeta and 13 Jbeta primers that the PCR ran. Sequencing was performed with immunoSEQ multiplex PCR; in TCRdb, only in-frame clones are kept and a portion is missing. Of 120,000 or so clones in the sample, more than 15% are singletons; the top ten hold about 3%. A note on this clone: Its specificity is unknown.

Those who donated were healthy bone marrow donors. The source of this sequence is a female donor in good health and CMV-seropositive. Sequenced sample: PBMCs. This chain links TRBV28 with TRBJ2-7, with unresolved D. In DNA, the CDR3 is TGTGCCAGCAGGAATCAACCACATCCAGGCTACGAGCAGTACTTC. It specifies CASRNQPHPGYEQYF.